One and the same sample provided the 27 T cell receptor beta chains below, sequenced in a study of T cells in Graves' hyperthyroidism and ophthalmopathy. Template material for amplifying TCR beta CDR3 regions consisted of RNA transcripts. First-round RT-PCR with HTBI primers amplified the TCR CDR3 region. TCRdb called the multiplex PCR reads again in MiXCR, with one record for every CDR3 protein. Counted here are 390,000 or so distinct CDR3 sequences, about 14% occurring once; the ten biggest clones make up 13%. Sample: blood. The receptors shown here come from a young man with Graves' ophthalmopathy.

This clonotype was recorded many times. This rearrangement joins TRBV20-1 to TRBJ2-3; TRBD2 aligns across 8 bases. J lost 2 bases, V lost 3 bases, and 4 bases had no gene match. The CDR3 is made up of 14 amino acids. Per germline, CDR1 DFQATT and CDR2 SNEGSKA (reference sequence). CDR3 coding DNA: TGCAGTGCTAGGGTAGCGGGGTACACAGATACGCAGTATTTT. Amino acid sequence: CSARVAGYTDTQYF.

The chain carries TRBV24-1 and TRBJ1-5, with D uncertain. V gave up 0 bases and J gave up 2 bases, with 4 bases separating them. Germline CDR1 and CDR2: KGHDR and SFDVKD. This CDR3 is 14 amino acids long. DNA of the CDR3: TGTGCCACCAGTGATTTGGGGGGCAATCAGCCCCAGCATTTT. The encoded protein is CATSDLGGNQPQHF.

This clonotype has a count of ten or more. V and J are TRBV6-5 and TRBJ2-5; 16 nucleotides line up with TRBD2. Germline CDR1 MNHEY, CDR2 SVGAGI. CDR3 size: 19 residues. V gave up 0 bases and J gave up 0 bases; unmatched junction bases: 4. The CDR3 bases are TGTGCCAGCAGTTACTCGGGACTAGCGGGAGGGTCGTACCAAGAGACCCAGTACTTC. Protein product: CASSYSGLAGGSYQETQYF.

In its sample, this clonotype was seen many times. V is TRBV30 and J is TRBJ2-1; 11 bases map to TRBD1. CDR1 is GTSNPN and CDR2 is SVGIG in the germline V gene (reference sequence). This CDR3 region has 12 residues. V shed 8 bases and J 9 bases; nucleotides not matched to a gene: 6. The CDR3 is CALGTGGVEQFF. DNA for the CDR3: TGTGCCCTAGGGACAGGGGGGGTTGAGCAGTTCTTC. The full variable domain, its missing parts supplied by reference TRBV30 and TRBJ2-1, is SQTIHQWPATLVQPVGSPLSLECTVEGTSNPNLYWYRQAAGRGLQLLFYSVGIGQISSEVPQNLSASRPQDRQFILSSKKLLLSDSGFYLCALGTGGVEQFFGPGTRLTVL.

V usage is TRBV27 and J usage is TRBJ2-1; possibly TRBD2 for D (6 bases). The germline gives CDR1 MNHEY, CDR2 SMNVEV (reference sequence). V dropped 4 bases and J dropped 5 bases, with 15 bases sitting between them. This CDR3 region has 15 residues. CDR3 nucleotide sequence: TGTGCCAGCAGTTACCCCGGGGGTTTCAACAATGAGCAGTTCTTC. Translation: CASSYPGGFNNEQFF.

This clonotype occurred many times. V is TRBV6-1 and J is TRBJ1-1; possibly TRBD1 for D (6 bases). V was trimmed by 3 bases and J by 3 bases, leaving 14 bases between them. Germline lookup yields CDR1 MNHNS and CDR2 SASEGT. The CDR3 loop spans 15 amino acids. The chain's CDR3 is CASSDMGGQDTEAFF. CDR3 DNA: TGTGCCAGCAGTGACATGGGGGGCCAAGACACTGAAGCTTTCTTT.

This clonotype was detected many times. The V gene is TRBV5-1, the J gene TRBJ1-6; D call uncertain. The CDR3 contains 16 residues. Germline CDR1 SGHRS, CDR2 YFSETQ. With 3 bases removed from V and 9 bases from J, the gap between germline ends came to 19 bases. In DNA, the CDR3 is TGCGCCAGCAGCTCGCCATGGACGGACTACGCTTCACCCCTCCACTTT. It specifies CASSSPWTDYASPLHF. The variable domain in full, with the rest retrieved from reference TRBV5-1 and TRBJ1-6, is KAGVTQTPRYLIKTRGQQVTLSCSPISGHRSVSWYQQTPGQGLQFLFEYFSETQRNKGNFPGRFSGRQFSNSRSEMNVSTLELGDSALYLCASSSPWTDYASPLHFGNGTRLTVT.

This clonotype appeared many times. The gene calls are TRBV20-1 and TRBJ2-1, with TRBD1 matching 9 bases. Germline V gene sequence: CDR1 DFQATT, CDR2 SNEGSKA (reference sequence). The trim removed 5 bases at V and 6 bases at J, leaving 11 bases unmatched. This CDR3 spans 15 amino acids. This CDR3 reads CSAYSGQGILNEQFF. CDR3 coding DNA: TGCAGTGCTTATTCGGGACAGGGTATCCTCAATGAGCAGTTCTTC.

This chain uses TRBV3-1 with TRBJ2-7, with a tentative D call TRBD1 (5 bases). There are 18 residues in the CDR3. V dropped 5 bases and J dropped 0 bases, with 23 bases sitting between them. CDR1 and CDR2 (germline): LGHDT, YNNKEL (reference sequence). The CDR3 spells CASSFGHSGPYSSYEQYF. Written as DNA, the CDR3 is TGTGCCAGCAGCTTCGGACACTCCGGTCCCTACAGCTCCTACGAGCAGTACTTC.

This clonotype was found many times. J is TRBJ2-5 and V is TRBV7-8; D may be TRBD2 (7 bases). Germline V gives CDR1 SGHVS, CDR2 FQNEAQ. The CDR3 runs to 16 residues. Trimming removed 6 bases from V and 5 bases from J, with 22 bases in between. The CDR3 nucleotides read TGTGCCAGCAGTGCCTGGATGGGGGGGCCAAAGGAGACCCAGTACTTC. Its translation is CASSAWMGGPKETQYF.

This clonotype has ten or more counts. The J gene is TRBJ2-3, the V gene TRBV12-3 or TRBV12-4, with 13 bases matching TRBD2. V was clipped by 0 bases and J by 8 bases; unmatched bases: 8. The CDR3 has 17 amino acids. The CDR3 sequence is CASSLARWTSGSGTQYF. Here the CDR3 DNA reads TGTGCCAGCAGTTTAGCCCGTTGGACTAGCGGGAGCGGTACGCAGTATTTT.

The table lists this clonotype with many counts. The V gene is TRBV6-6, the J gene TRBJ1-1; 8 nucleotides line up with TRBD1. The CDR3 sequence is 16 residues long. The germline gives CDR1 MNHNY, CDR2 SVGAGI (reference sequence). Losses at the gene ends were 0 bases for V and 1 base for J; bases not matched to a gene: 4. The DNA of the CDR3 is TGTGCCAGCAGTTACTCGACAGGGGTGGCGAACACTGAAGCTTTCTTT. This gives the protein CASSYSTGVANTEAFF.

This clonotype showed up many times. V is TRBV2 and J is TRBJ2-5; D is undetermined. The CDR3 has 13 residues. The V end lost 0 bases, the J end lost 0 bases, and 2 bases lay between the germline ends. The germline gives CDR1 SNHLY, CDR2 FYNNEI. CDR3 DNA sequence: TGTGCCAGCAGTGAAGCCCACCAAGAGACCCAGTACTTC. It codes for CASSEAHQETQYF.

This clonotype appeared many times. The genes are TRBV30 and TRBJ1-2; a possible D gene is TRBD1 (5 bases). The V gene's germline CDR1 is GTSNPN and CDR2 SVGIG (reference sequence). This CDR3 is built from 12 residues. V lost 3 bases and J lost 4, with 9 bases in between. CDR3 region: CAWSGTSYGYTF. The CDR3 region has the DNA TGTGCCTGGAGCGGGACTTCCTATGGCTACACCTTC.

V gene TRBV10-2 combines with J gene TRBJ2-7, with D unclear. The last part of the DNA fits TRBJ2-1 better; the J call may be wrong. Germline CDR1 is WSHSY and CDR2 is SAAADI. CDR3 length: 11 amino acids. This chain's CDR3 is CASSRTLEQFF. The CDR3 nucleotides read TGCGCCAGCAGTAGGACCCTCGAGCAGTTCTTC.

The CDR3 nucleotides are TGCGCCAGCAGCCAAGATGCTGGGGCGAGCTCCTACGAGCAGTACTTC. As protein: CASSQDAGASSYEQYF. This chain links TRBV4-1 with TRBJ2-7, with D perhaps matching TRBD1 (5 bases). Trimming left V 0 bases short and J 0 bases short, with 12 bases between. The CDR3 loop spans 16 amino acids. Germline V gene sequence: CDR1 MGHRA, CDR2 YSYEKL.

In the case of this clonotype: A read error may explain this, as a much larger clone is one base away. This rearrangement joins TRBV12-3 or TRBV12-4 to TRBJ2-3, with TRBD2 matching over 13 bases. Trimming removed 4 bases from V and 4 bases from J; junction bases left unmatched: 2. The CDR3 runs 15 residues. CDR3 DNA sequence: TGTGCCAGCAGTTGGACTAGCGGGAGCCCAGATACGCAGTATTTT. It specifies CASSWTSGSPDTQYF.

In its sample, this clonotype was seen many times. The gene calls are TRBV4-1 and TRBJ2-5; 7 bases are a match to TRBD1. The CDR3 runs 15 residues. V shed 4 bases, J shed 4 bases, and the junction held 9 bases outside the gene matches. Germline lookup yields CDR1 MGHRA and CDR2 YSYEKL. CDR3: CASSRSTGQGETQYF. CDR3 bases: TGCGCCAGCAGCCGTTCGACAGGGCAAGGAGAGACCCAGTACTTC.

The rearrangement uses TRBV7-2 and TRBJ2-7; tentatively, D is TRBD1 (5 bases). The CDR3 totals 14 residues. The germline V gene encodes CDR1 SGHTA and CDR2 FQGNSA. V was cut by 4 bases and J by 7 bases, with 17 bases left in between. CDR3 sequence (DNA): TGTGCCAGCAGCTCCTCTCGGCCAGGGTGGGAGCAGTACTTC. It is translated as CASSSSRPGWEQYF.

The chain recombines TRBV5-5 with TRBJ2-6; D is undetermined. The CDR3 extends over 16 amino acids. The germline gives CDR1 SGHKS, CDR2 YYEKEE (reference sequence). V lost 2 bases and J 2 bases, leaving 11 bases between the germline ends. The CDR3 sequence: CASSFWTSPGANVLTF. CDR3 in DNA: TGTGCCAGCAGCTTCTGGACCAGCCCTGGGGCCAACGTCCTGACTTTC.

The table lists this clonotype with a few counts. The chain joins TRBV7-9 to TRBJ2-3; tentative D call: TRBD1 (8 bases). Germline V gene sequence: CDR1 SEHNR, CDR2 FQNEAQ (reference sequence). Trimming took off 5 bases at V and 1 base at J, with 22 bases between the two ends. This CDR3 is built from 18 residues. CDR3 in DNA: TGTGCCAGCAGCCCCAGACAGGGGCGGCTAGCGGGCACAGATACGCAGTATTTT. Its protein is CASSPRQGRLAGTDTQYF.

This clonotype was observed at least ten times. V is TRBV7-2 and J is TRBJ1-4, with a weak D call TRBD1 (5 bases). Germline V gene lookup returns CDR1 SGHTA and CDR2 FQGNSA. The CDR3 is made up of 14 amino acids. V was trimmed by 4 bases and J by 5 bases, leaving 11 bases between them. CDR3 DNA: TGTGCCAGCAGCTCCGGGGGTGGGAATGAAAAACTGTTTTTT. Its translation is CASSSGGGNEKLFF.

This clonotype showed up many times. This sequence joins TRBV7-9 and TRBJ2-5; D is uncertain. Trimming removed 5 bases at V and 5 bases at J, with 21 bases between. The CDR3 is made up of 16 amino acids. Germline CDR1 reads SEHNR; CDR2 reads FQNEAQ (reference sequence). CDR3 amino acids: CASSVTLGRPQETQYF. CDR3 bases: TGTGCCAGCAGCGTAACTCTAGGGCGCCCGCAGGAGACCCAGTACTTC.

This clonotype was counted many times. The J gene is TRBJ1-2, the V gene TRBV11-2; D not certain. V lost 4 bases, J lost 4 bases, and 7 bases lay in between. CDR1 SGHAT and CDR2 FQNNGV come from the germline V gene. The CDR3 is 12 amino acids. The CDR3 DNA sequence: TGTGCCAGCAGCTCGACGGGCTATGGCTACACCTTC. Amino acid sequence: CASSSTGYGYTF. Full variable domain (remainder filled in from reference TRBV11-2 and TRBJ1-2): EAGVAQSPRYKIIEKRQSVAFWCNPISGHATLYWYQQILGQGPKLLIQFQNNGVVDDSQLPKDRFSAERLKGVDSTLKIQPAKLEDSAVYLCASSSTGYGYTFGSGTRLTVV.

The chain combines TRBV28 with TRBJ2-3; no clear D. Between the trimmed V and J ends, which lost 4 bases and 4 bases, there was a span of 12 bases. The CDR3 loop spans 14 amino acids. Germline V gives CDR1 MDHEN, CDR2 SYDVKM. The chain's CDR3 is CASSSLTQPDTQYF. The CDR3 region has the DNA TGTGCCAGCAGTTCCCTTACCCAGCCAGATACGCAGTATTTT. Full variable domain (missing parts from reference TRBV28 and TRBJ2-3): DVKVTQSSRYLVKRTGEKVFLECVQDMDHENMFWYRQDPGLGLRLIYFSYDVKMKEKGDIPEGYSVSREKKERFSLILESASTNQTSMYLCASSSLTQPDTQYFGPGTRLTVL.

The chain has TRBV19 and TRBJ1-5; D is undetermined. The CDR3 consists of 13 residues. Germline V gene lookup returns CDR1 LNHDA and CDR2 SQIVND (reference sequence). The V gene lost 9 bases and the J gene lost 9 bases, with 18 bases spanning the gap. The CDR3 bases are TGTGCCAGCCGGGAGGATGGCCATGGGCCCCAGCATTTT. This encodes CASREDGHGPQHF.

The table lists this clonotype with many counts. The chain links TRBV4-2 to TRBJ2-2, with D possibly matching TRBD1 (5 bases). This CDR3 has 16 residues. The germline V gene encodes CDR1 LGHNA and CDR2 YNFKEQ. With 6 bases removed from V and 4 bases from J, the gap between germline ends came to 18 bases. For the CDR3, the DNA is TGTGCCAGCAGTCTCGACAGACTTCCTTCCACCGGGGAGCTGTTTTTT. As protein: CASSLDRLPSTGELFF.